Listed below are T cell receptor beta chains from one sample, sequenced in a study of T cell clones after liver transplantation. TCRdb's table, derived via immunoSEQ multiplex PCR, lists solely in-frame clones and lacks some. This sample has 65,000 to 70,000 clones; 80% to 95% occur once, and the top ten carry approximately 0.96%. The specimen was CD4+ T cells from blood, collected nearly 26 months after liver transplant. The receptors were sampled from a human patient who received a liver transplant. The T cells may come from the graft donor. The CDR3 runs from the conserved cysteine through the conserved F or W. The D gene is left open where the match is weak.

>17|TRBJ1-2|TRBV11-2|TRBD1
CASSSGQGRGDNYGYTF
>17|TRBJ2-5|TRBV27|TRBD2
CASSSLRTSGTPETQYF
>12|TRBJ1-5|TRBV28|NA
CASSFISRPQHF
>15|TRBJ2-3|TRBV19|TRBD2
CASRLAGGPQDTQYF
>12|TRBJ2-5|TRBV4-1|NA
CASSQEEETQYF
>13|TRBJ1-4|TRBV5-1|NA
CASSVGPGEKLFF
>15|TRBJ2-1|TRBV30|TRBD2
CAWRGAGGPYNEQFF
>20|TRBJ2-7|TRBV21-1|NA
CASRVSDQVAISGTLYEQYF
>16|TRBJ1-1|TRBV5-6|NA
CASSLPQGILNTEAFF
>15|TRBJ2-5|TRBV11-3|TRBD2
CASSAFSGGKETQYF
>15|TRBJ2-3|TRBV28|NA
CASSSAGGRTDTQYF
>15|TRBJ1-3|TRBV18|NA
CASSEHTASGNTIYF
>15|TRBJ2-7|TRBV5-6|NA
CASSPLDGQSYEQYF
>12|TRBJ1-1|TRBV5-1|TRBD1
CASSEGQGAGFF
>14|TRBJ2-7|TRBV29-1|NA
CSVGAGQGTYEQYF
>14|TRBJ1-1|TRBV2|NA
CASEVLRRNTEAFF
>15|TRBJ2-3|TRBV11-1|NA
CASSLGRASTDTQYF
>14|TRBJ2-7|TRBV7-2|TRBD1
CASSPLWTGDEQYF
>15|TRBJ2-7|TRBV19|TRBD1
CASSIAGTGGYEQYF
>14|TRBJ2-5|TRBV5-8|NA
CASSLAEGQETQYF
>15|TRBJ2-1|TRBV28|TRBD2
CASSFRGLAGGEQFF
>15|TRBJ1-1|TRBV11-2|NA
CASSSAPGGGTEAFF
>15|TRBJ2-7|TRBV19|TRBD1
CASSILGQGADEQYF
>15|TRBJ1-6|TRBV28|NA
CASSFGGQSYSPLHF
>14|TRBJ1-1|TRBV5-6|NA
CASSSFEPSPGAFF
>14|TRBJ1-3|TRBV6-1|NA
CASSEQKAGNTIYF
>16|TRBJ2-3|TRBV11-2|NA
CASSLGPSRITDTQYF
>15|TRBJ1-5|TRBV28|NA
CASSAGGLGNQPQHF
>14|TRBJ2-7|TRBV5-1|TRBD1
CASSSGQGLGEQYF